The source of this T cell receptor beta chain is a study of blood T cell repertoires in COVID-19. The overall study: T cells, B-cell-depleted T cells, or PBMCs provided the cDNA or gDNA that served as material.

V lost 9 bases to trimming and J lost 1 base; unmatched junction nucleotides: 7. In germline, CDR1 is MRHNA, CDR2 SNTAGT. The CDR3 has 15 amino acids. In the authors' workflow: Researchers report that nucleated cell counts were estimated from reference gene primer amplification. The protocol was immunoSEQ multiplex PCR, while the TCRdb copy is restricted to in-frame clones and leaves out a portion. From that table come the V and J calls and clone size; the DNA was used to work out D and trimming. The data show under 150,000 clones, with 85% seen just once and under 13% held by the top ten. This chain links TRBV6-4 with TRBJ2-2; 8 bases align to TRBD1. This clonotype was obtained from a man older than 75 with acute or convalescent COVID-19. Material for sequencing was peripheral blood. CDR3 in amino acids: CARNLGTGNTGELFF. The CDR3 nucleotides read TGTGCCAGGAACCTCGGGACAGGGAACACCGGGGAGCTGTTTTTT.